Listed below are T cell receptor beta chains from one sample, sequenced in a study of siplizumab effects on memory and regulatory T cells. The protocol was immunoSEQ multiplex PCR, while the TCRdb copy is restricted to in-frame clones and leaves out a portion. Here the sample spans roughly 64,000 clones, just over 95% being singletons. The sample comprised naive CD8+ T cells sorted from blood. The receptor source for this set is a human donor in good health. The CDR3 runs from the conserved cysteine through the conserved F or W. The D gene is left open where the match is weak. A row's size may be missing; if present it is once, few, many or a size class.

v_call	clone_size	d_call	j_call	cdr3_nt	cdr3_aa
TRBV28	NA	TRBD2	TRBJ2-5	TGTGCCAGCTCTAGCGGGGGGGTCGGTGAGACCCAGTACTTC	CASSSGGVGETQYF
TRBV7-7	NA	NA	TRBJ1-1	TGTGCCAGCAGCTTAATTAGGGGATCTGAAGCTTTCTTT	CASSLIRGSEAFF
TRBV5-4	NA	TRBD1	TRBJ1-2	TGTGCCAGCAGCCCAGGGGGCGATGGCTACACCTTC	CASSPGGDGYTF
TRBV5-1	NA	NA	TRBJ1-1	TGCGCCAGCTACAGAGAGTCCGGCGATGAAGCTTTCTTT	CASYRESGDEAFF
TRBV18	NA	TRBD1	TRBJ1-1	TGTGCCAGCTCCCCGACAGGGCGGGGAACTGAAGCTTTCTTT	CASSPTGRGTEAFF
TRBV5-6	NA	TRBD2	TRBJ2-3	TGTGCCAGCAGCTTGGGACTAGCGGGGACCTACACAGATACGCAGTATTTT	CASSLGLAGTYTDTQYF
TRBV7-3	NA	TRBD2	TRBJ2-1	TGTGCCAGCAGCGACGGACTAGGAGGTGGGGATGAGCAGTTCTTC	CASSDGLGGGDEQFF
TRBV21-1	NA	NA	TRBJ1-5	TGTGCCAGCAGCAAATTTGGCGGCAATCAGCCCCAGCATTTT	CASSKFGGNQPQHF
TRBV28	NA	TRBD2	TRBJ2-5	TGTGCCAGCAGTCCCTATAGCGGGGGGGCCGGAGAGACCCAGTACTTC	CASSPYSGGAGETQYF
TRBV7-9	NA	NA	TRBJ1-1	TGTGCCAGCAGCCTGATACCCTCACCACTTGAAAACACTGAAGCTTTCTTT	CASSLIPSPLENTEAFF
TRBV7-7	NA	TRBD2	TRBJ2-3	TGTGCCAGCAGCAGTAGCGGGCCCGGCACAGATACGCAGTATTTT	CASSSSGPGTDTQYF
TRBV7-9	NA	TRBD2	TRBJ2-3	TGTGCCAGCAGCATATACCACGGGGGGGTTGACACAGATACGCAGTATTTT	CASSIYHGGVDTDTQYF
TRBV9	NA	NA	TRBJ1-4	TGTGCCAGCAGCGTGTCTCCGGCTAATGAAAAACTGTTTTTT	CASSVSPANEKLFF
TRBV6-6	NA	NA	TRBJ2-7	TGTGCCAGGAGGGACGGGTGTTACGAGCAGTACTTC	CARRDGCYEQYF
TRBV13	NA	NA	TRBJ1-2	TGTGCCAGCAGCTTAAGGGCAGGGTTGGCCAACTATGGCTACACCTTC	CASSLRAGLANYGYTF
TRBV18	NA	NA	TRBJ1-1	TGTGCCAGCTCACCACCGACACGGAACCTGAACACTGAAGCTTTCTTT	CASSPPTRNLNTEAFF
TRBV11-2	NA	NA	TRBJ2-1	TGTGCCAGCAGCTTGCAAAGCGGGAATGAGCAGTTCTTC	CASSLQSGNEQFF
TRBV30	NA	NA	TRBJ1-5	TGTGCCTGGGGTGGGGGCAATCAGCCCCAGCATTTT	CAWGGGNQPQHF
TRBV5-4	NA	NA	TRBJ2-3	TGTGCCAGCGGTGGGGATACGCAGTATTTT	CASGGDTQYF
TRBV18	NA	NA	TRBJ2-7	TGTGCCAGCTCACCAGGAGGCAGCCCCTACGAGCAGTACTTC	CASSPGGSPYEQYF
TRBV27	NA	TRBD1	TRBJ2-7	TGTGCCAGCAGTTTAGGACAGGGGATCAACGAGCAGTACTTC	CASSLGQGINEQYF
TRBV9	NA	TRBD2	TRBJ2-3	TGTGCCAGCAGTCTGAGCGGGGGGGAGCAGTATTTT	CASSLSGGEQYF
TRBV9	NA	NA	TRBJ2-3	TGTGCCAGCAGCGAACCCAGCACAGATACGCAGTATTTT	CASSEPSTDTQYF
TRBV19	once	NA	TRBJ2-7	TGTGCCAGTAGTATGGCTCAGGGTCTCTCCTACGAGCAGTACTTC	CASSMAQGLSYEQYF
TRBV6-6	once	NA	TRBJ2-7	TGTGCCAGCAGCCTCGACAGCTACGAGCAGTACTTC	CASSLDSYEQYF
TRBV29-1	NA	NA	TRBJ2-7	TGCAGCGTTGAAGATGAAGGGGTTCCCTTCGAGCAGTACTTC	CSVEDEGVPFEQYF
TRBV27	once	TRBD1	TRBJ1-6	TGTGCCAGCAGTATAATTCAGGGACAGGGTTCAACCCTCCACTTT	CASSIIQGQGSTLHF
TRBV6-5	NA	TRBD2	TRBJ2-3	TGTGCCAGCAAGGTCCTAGCGGGGGGCACAGATACGCAGTATTTT	CASKVLAGGTDTQYF
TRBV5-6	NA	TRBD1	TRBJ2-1	TGTGCCAGCAGCTTGACACGGGACAGGGTATACAATGAGCAGTTCTTC	CASSLTRDRVYNEQFF
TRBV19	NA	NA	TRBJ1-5	TGTGCCTCCTGGGCCGGGCTGGGTCAGCCCCAGCATTTT	CASWAGLGQPQHF